A single sample is the source of the 18 T cell receptor beta chains below, sequenced in a study of cytomegalovirus exposure and HLA in healthy donors. The PCR used 60 Vbeta and 13 Jbeta primers. Generated by immunoSEQ multiplex PCR, the TCRdb table keeps only in-frame clones and is missing some. The table lists 150,000 to 250,000 clones, 82% of them singletons. Sequencing input: PBMCs. The receptors here all came from a boy younger than 10 in good health and CMV-seronegative.

This chain joins TRBV6-1 and TRBJ2-7, with TRBD1 identical over 9 bases. Germline CDR1 MNHNS, CDR2 SASEGT. The CDR3 has 14 residues. Trimming cost V 4 bases and J 0 bases; bases outside gene matches: 1. The chain's CDR3 is CASSGTGASYEQYF. CDR3 DNA sequence: TGTGCCAGCAGTGGGACAGGGGCCTCCTACGAGCAGTACTTC.

The chain employs TRBV6-1 and TRBJ1-5, with TRBD1 matching over 7 bases. The CDR3 covers 15 residues. Germline loops: CDR1 MNHNS, CDR2 SASEGT. V lost 5 bases to trimming and J lost 0 bases; unmatched junction nucleotides: 4. The CDR3 reads CASSSGTDSNQPQHF. Written as DNA, the CDR3 is TGTGCCAGCAGTTCCGGGACAGATAGCAATCAGCCCCAGCATTTT.

The chain couples TRBV20-1 to TRBJ1-2; 7 bases are shared with TRBD1. Trimming at V came to 1 base and at J to 11 bases, leaving 4 bases not matched to a gene. The CDR3 has 11 residues. CDR1 is DFQATT and CDR2 is SNEGSKA in the germline V gene (reference sequence). The CDR3 DNA follows: TGCAGTGCTAGAGGTACAGGGGCATACACCTTC. It translates to CSARGTGAYTF.

This clone was detected once. The CDR3 DNA follows: TGTGCCAGCAGTTTACGAGAGAACACTGAAGCTTTCTTT. Residues: CASSLRENTEAFF. V is TRBV6-1 and J is TRBJ1-1; no reliable D call. Germline CDR1 reads MNHNS; CDR2 reads SASEGT. The V gene lost 5 bases and the J gene lost 1 base, with 8 bases spanning the gap. The CDR3 runs to 13 residues.

The chain has TRBV7-8 and TRBJ2-6; maybe TRBD2 (6 bases). Germline V gene sequence: CDR1 SGHVS, CDR2 FQNEAQ. The length of the CDR3 is 19 residues. The germline V and J ends were trimmed by 5 bases and 0 bases, with 20 bases remaining between them. CDR3 sequence (DNA): TGTGCCAGCAGCCCTACACAACTGCGGGGTAGCTCTGGGGCCAACGTCCTGACTTTC. This sequence encodes CASSPTQLRGSSGANVLTF.

In its sample, this clone was seen a few times. V gene TRBV7-9 combines with J gene TRBJ1-4, with 8 bases identical to TRBD1. CDR3 length equals 14 residues. Losses at the gene ends were 4 bases for V and 2 bases for J; bases not matched to a gene: 0. The germline V gene has CDR1 SEHNR and CDR2 FQNEAQ (reference sequence). CDR3 DNA sequence: TGTGCCAGCAGCTGGACAGGGACTAATGAAAAACTGTTTTTT. This encodes CASSWTGTNEKLFF. Complete variable domain (other parts from reference TRBV7-9 and TRBJ1-4): DTGVSQNPRHKITKRGQNVTFRCDPISEHNRLYWYRQTLGQGPEFLTYFQNEAQLEKSRLLSDRFSAERPKGSFSTLEIQRTEQGDSAMYLCASSWTGTNEKLFFGSGTQLSVL.

The chain recombines TRBV7-8 with TRBJ2-1; 11 bases map to TRBD2. This CDR3 spans 15 amino acids. V shed 5 bases and J 4 bases; nucleotides not matched to a gene: 4. Per the germline V gene, CDR1 is SGHVS and CDR2 is FQNEAQ. CDR3 DNA: TGTGCCAGCAGCGGACCTAGCGGGGGGTACAATGAGCAGTTCTTC. As protein: CASSGPSGGYNEQFF.

The chain has TRBV11-1 and TRBJ1-1; 7 bases align to TRBD1. Germline CDR1 reads SGHAT; CDR2 reads FQDESV (reference sequence). This CDR3 is built from 14 residues. V was pared by 5 bases and J by 5 bases, with 8 bases of the junction left unmatched. CDR3 nucleotides: TGTGCCAGCAGCGAGACAGGGATTTGGACTGAAGCTTTCTTT. Translating it yields CASSETGIWTEAFF.

The sample holds one count of this clone. The V gene is TRBV7-9, the J gene TRBJ1-5; D not certain. The germline V gene encodes CDR1 SEHNR and CDR2 FQNEAQ (reference sequence). The CDR3 is made up of 14 amino acids. The V end lost 0 bases, the J end lost 11 bases, and 14 bases lay between the germline ends. This chain's CDR3 is CASSLAGSPSAQHF. For the CDR3, the DNA is TGTGCCAGCAGCTTAGCCGGGTCACCCTCGGCCCAGCATTTT.

The chain couples TRBV7-6 to TRBJ2-3; TRBD2 matches at 10 bases. The CDR3 runs 16 residues. The V gene's germline CDR1 is SGHVS and CDR2 FNYEAQ. V trimming: 5 bases; J trimming: 2 bases; junction bases outside the gene matches: 7. The CDR3 DNA sequence: TGTGCCAGCAGCCCTCTAGCGGGAGTATACACAGATACGCAGTATTTT. Translated, it gives CASSPLAGVYTDTQYF.

This clone has just a few counts. The V call is TRBV5-1, the J call TRBJ2-7; unclear D gene. V was shortened by 4 bases and J by 1 base, with 3 bases between the two germline ends. The CDR3 has 11 residues. CDR1 is SGHRS and CDR2 is YFSETQ in the germline V gene. The CDR3 reads CASSPSYEQYF. CDR3 sequence (DNA): TGCGCCAGCAGCCCTTCCTACGAGCAGTACTTC.

The genes are TRBV11-3 and TRBJ2-5, with D possibly being TRBD1 (6 bases). Deletions cut 5 bases from V and 4 bases from J, with 8 bases between. Germline assignment: CDR1 SGHNT and CDR2 YENEEA. The CDR3 contains 12 residues. The CDR3 DNA sequence: TGTGCCAGCAGCCCGACAGGAGAGACCCAGTACTTC. It encodes CASSPTGETQYF.

V is TRBV20-1 and J is TRBJ1-2; 8 bases fit TRBD1. CDR1 DFQATT and CDR2 SNEGSKA come from the germline V gene (reference sequence). Unmatched junction bases numbered 6, after V lost 7 bases and J lost 8 bases. The CDR3 totals 11 residues. Here the CDR3 reads CSGRTGHGYTF. The CDR3 DNA reads TGCAGTGGCCGGACAGGGCACGGCTACACCTTC.

With respect to this clone: Other nucleotide sequences in the sample specify the same CDR3. The chain is built from TRBV7-3 and TRBJ2-3, with D possibly matching TRBD2 (5 bases). In germline, CDR1 is SGHTA, CDR2 FQGTGA. This CDR3 contains 13 residues. Trimming pared 5 bases from V and 0 bases from J, leaving 6 bases between. This chain's CDR3 is CASSLASTDTQYF. CDR3 DNA: TGTGCCAGCAGCCTAGCTAGCACAGATACGCAGTATTTT.

A word on this clone: Other DNA sequences in the same sample also yield this CDR3. The chain carries TRBV15 and TRBJ1-1; D remains ambiguous. This CDR3 has 13 amino acids. Deletions cut 0 bases from V and 2 bases from J, with 4 bases between. Germline CDR1 reads LNHNV; CDR2 reads YYDKDF (reference sequence). The CDR3: CATSRERNTEAFF. CDR3 sequence (DNA): TGTGCCACCAGCAGAGAGAGAAACACTGAAGCTTTCTTT.

The chain links TRBV27 to TRBJ2-2, with 9 bases that match TRBD1. Germline V lookup: CDR1 MNHEY, CDR2 SMNVEV (reference sequence). The CDR3 consists of 14 residues. V was pared by 6 bases and J by 7 bases, with 6 bases of the junction left unmatched. The CDR3 DNA sequence: TGTGCCAGCAGCGCAGGGACAGGGCACGGGGAGCTGTTTTTT. Amino acid sequence: CASSAGTGHGELFF.

The chain couples TRBV4-1 to TRBJ1-3; D gene ambiguous. Germline values: CDR1 MGHRA, CDR2 YSYEKL. V gave up 1 base and J gave up 2 bases, with 15 bases separating them. This CDR3 is 17 amino acids long. The CDR3 nucleotides read TGCGCCAGCAGCCAAGTTGCAGTTTTGGGCACTGGAAACACCATATATTTT. Translation: CASSQVAVLGTGNTIYF.

CDR3 sequence (DNA): TGTGCCAGCAGCCAGGGCCCGGGCGGCTACGAGCAGTACTTC. Residues: CASSQGPGGYEQYF. The V gene is TRBV2, the J gene TRBJ2-7, with a weak D call TRBD1 (5 bases). V lost 6 bases to trimming and J lost 3 bases, with 15 bases between them. CDR3 size: 14 residues. Germline V gives CDR1 SNHLY, CDR2 FYNNEI.